These T cell receptor beta chains were read from a single sample in a study of shared clonotypes between healthy human individuals. Assay used: immunoSEQ multiplex PCR; TCRdb lists only in-frame clones, some missing. The data contain about 560,000 clones, around 80% of them singletons. The sample consisted of PBMCs. The source is a woman aged 40 to 49 in good health. Some clones in this sample may be carry-over from other donors' samples. The CDR3 runs from the conserved cysteine through the conserved F or W. A D gene is named only where the DNA matches it firmly. Size values are once, few and many counts, or a class for expanded clones, and some rows have none.

TRBJ2-3 once TRBV6-5 NA TGTGCCACCCGCGGACGGATCACAGATACGCAGTATTTT CATRGRITDTQYF
TRBJ1-2 NA TRBV28 NA TGTGCCAGCGGCGTAAACTATGGCTACACCTTC CASGVNYGYTF
TRBJ2-3 NA TRBV5-4 NA TGTGCCAGCAGCTTGAGGGGCGGGACAGATACGCAGTATTTT CASSLRGGTDTQYF
TRBJ2-7 once TRBV2 TRBD2 TGTGCCAGCGGGGGGACTAGCGGCTACGAGCAGTACTTC CASGGTSGYEQYF
TRBJ2-1 NA TRBV7-3 TRBD1 TGTGCCAGCAGCATACAGGGGAATGAGCAGTTCTTC CASSIQGNEQFF
TRBJ2-2 once TRBV9 TRBD2 TGTGCCAGCAGCGCAGATCCGGGACTAGCGGCCGACACCGGGGAGCTGTTTTTT CASSADPGLAADTGELFF
TRBJ1-2 NA TRBV28 NA TGTGCCAGCACCGGACAAGAGGCGACCTATGGCTACACCTTC CASTGQEATYGYTF
TRBJ2-1 NA TRBV6-5 NA TGTGCCAGCAGCCCACTCATTGGGAATGAGCAGTTCTTC CASSPLIGNEQFF
TRBJ2-7 once TRBV27 TRBD2 TGTGCCAGCAGTTCCCGACTAGCCCCCTACGAGCAGTACTTC CASSSRLAPYEQYF
TRBJ2-7 NA TRBV27 NA TGTGCCAGCAGTTTCGGGAAGGGGCGCTACGAGCAGTACTTC CASSFGKGRYEQYF
TRBJ2-2 once TRBV5-4 TRBD2 TGCGCCAGTAGCCCACGAGGCGGGAGGATGGTCGGGGAGCTGTTTTTT CASSPRGGRMVGELFF
TRBJ2-7 NA TRBV27 NA TGTGCCAGCAGTTTTCGTGTGACAGGCTACGAGCAGTACTTC CASSFRVTGYEQYF
TRBJ2-3 many TRBV10-1 NA TGCGCCAGCAGTGAGTCCCTTTGGGCCACAGATACGCAGTATTTT CASSESLWATDTQYF
TRBJ2-1 NA TRBV6-4 NA TGCGCTCCCGTCGACTCTCGGGATGAGCAGTTCTTC CAPVDSRDEQFF
TRBJ2-1 once TRBV6-6 TRBD2 TGTGCCAGCAGTTACGCGGGACTAGCGGGATACAATGAGCAGTTCTTC CASSYAGLAGYNEQFF
TRBJ2-5 NA TRBV7-2 NA TGTGCCAGCAGCTTAGGACGAACAGGCCAAGAGACCCAGTACTTC CASSLGRTGQETQYF
TRBJ1-1 NA TRBV20-1 NA TGCAGTGCTCCGGAGAACACTGAAGCTTTCTTT CSAPENTEAFF
TRBJ2-3 NA TRBV7-2 TRBD1 TGTGCCAGCAGGATCGGACAGGGAGGAGGAGCAGATACGCAGTATTTT CASRIGQGGGADTQYF
TRBJ2-2 NA TRBV11-3 TRBD1 TGTGCCAGCAGCGCTCAGGGGGCTCAATACGGGGAGCTGTTTTTT CASSAQGAQYGELFF
TRBJ2-5 few TRBV19 TRBD2 TGTGCCAGTAGTATCTTTGCGGGAGGGTACCAAGAGACCCAGTACTTC CASSIFAGGYQETQYF
TRBJ2-3 once TRBV4-1 TRBD2 TGCGCCAGCAGCCAACCCGTAGCGGGAGTCGATACGCAGTATTTT CASSQPVAGVDTQYF
TRBJ2-3 few TRBV7-9 NA TGTGCCAGCAGCTTAGGGATCCAGGGGCGATCGGGCACAGATACGCAGTATTTT CASSLGIQGRSGTDTQYF
TRBJ2-7 NA TRBV18 NA TGTGCCAGCTCACCACGGAGGACAGATTCCTACGAGCAGTACTTC CASSPRRTDSYEQYF
TRBJ1-1 NA TRBV5-5 TRBD1 TGTGCCAGCAGCTTGGAGGGGGCCGGGAGGAACACTGAAGCTTTCTTT CASSLEGAGRNTEAFF
TRBJ2-5 NA TRBV5-1 NA TGCGCCAGCAGCTTGGGGGAAGAGACCCAGTACTTC CASSLGEETQYF
TRBJ2-1 NA TRBV4-3 TRBD1 TGCGCCAGCAGCCCCGGGACAGACTCCTACAATGAGCAGTTCTTC CASSPGTDSYNEQFF
TRBJ2-3 NA TRBV18 TRBD2 TGTGCCAGCTCACCCGTCGCTCCGACTAGCGGGAGTATCACAGATACGCAGTATTTT CASSPVAPTSGSITDTQYF
TRBJ1-1 few TRBV29-1 TRBD1 TGCAGCGTGGCGCGGGGACAGTTGAACACTGAAGCTTTCTTT CSVARGQLNTEAFF
TRBJ2-7 few TRBV6-1 TRBD1 TGTGCCAGCAGTAGCAGGGGGTCCTACGAGCAGTACTTC CASSSRGSYEQYF
TRBJ1-6 few TRBV7-8 NA TGTGCCAGCAGCTCCCCAGGGATGTCTTACTCACCCCTCCACTTT CASSSPGMSYSPLHF
TRBJ2-5 few TRBV13 NA TGTGCCAGCAGCTTAAGTCCAATAGGACGGGAGACCCAGTACTTC CASSLSPIGRETQYF
TRBJ1-5 few TRBV5-5 NA TGTGCCAGCAGCCTCGGGACACAAGTCAATCAGCCCCAGCATTTT CASSLGTQVNQPQHF
TRBJ2-5 NA TRBV6-1 NA TGTGCCAGCAGTGAAGGGGGACACAGGCGGGGGGAGACCCAGTACTTC CASSEGGHRRGETQYF
TRBJ2-1 few TRBV30 TRBD2 TGTGCCGGTAGCGGGAGTTACAATGAGCAGTTCTTC CAGSGSYNEQFF
TRBJ2-5 NA TRBV5-1 TRBD2 TGCGCCAGCAGTTCGGGAGGAGGGGAGGGCCAAGAGACCCAGTACTTC CASSSGGGEGQETQYF
TRBJ2-7 few TRBV7-4 NA TGTGCCAGCAGCTTGACAGGCCGCTCCTACGAGCAGTACTTC CASSLTGRSYEQYF
TRBJ1-1 NA TRBV25-1 NA TGTGCCAGCAGTGAGCCGGGCCCCGGGGCTGAAGCTTTCTTT CASSEPGPGAEAFF
TRBJ2-3 NA TRBV10-3 NA TGTGCCGCCGCCTCGGGGCGACGCACAGATACGCAGTATTTT CAAASGRRTDTQYF
TRBJ2-7 few TRBV28 TRBD1 TGTGCCAGCAGTTCCCCGGACAGGTCCTACGAGCAGTACTTC CASSSPDRSYEQYF
TRBJ1-6 NA TRBV6-5 NA TGTGCCAGCAGTTACTCCAAGAATTCACCCCTCCACTTT CASSYSKNSPLHF
TRBJ2-3 NA TRBV7-9 NA TGTGCCAGCAGCTTACTGGGGTCTCGCACAGATACGCAGTATTTT CASSLLGSRTDTQYF
TRBJ1-2 NA TRBV19 TRBD1 TGTGCCAGTAGGACAGGGGTTCTTAACTATGGCTACACCTTC CASRTGVLNYGYTF
TRBJ2-1 NA TRBV19 TRBD1 TGTGCCAGTAGTATTCAACGGACAGGGGGAGTCAATGAGCAGTTCTTC CASSIQRTGGVNEQFF
TRBJ2-5 NA TRBV7-2 TRBD2 TGTGCCAGCAGCCAACGATCAGGACTAGCGCAAGAGACCCAGTACTTC CASSQRSGLAQETQYF
TRBJ2-3 NA TRBV4-2 TRBD2 TGTGCCAGCAGCAAAATAGCGGGAGGGCCTATTCCAGATACGCAGTATTTT CASSKIAGGPIPDTQYF
TRBJ2-5 NA TRBV30 NA TGTGCCTGGAGTGGGGACTTTCAAGAGACCCAGTACTTC CAWSGDFQETQYF
TRBJ2-3 NA TRBV15 TRBD2 TGTGCCACCAGCAGAGATCTCCTAGCGGAAGATACGCAGTATTTT CATSRDLLAEDTQYF
TRBJ2-1 NA TRBV11-3 NA TGTGCCAGCAGCTCCGGGGGACTGAGCCCCTACAATGAGCAGTTCTTC CASSSGGLSPYNEQFF
TRBJ2-7 NA TRBV30 NA TGTGCCTGGTCTGGGGTCCACGAGCAGTACTTC CAWSGVHEQYF
TRBJ1-4 NA TRBV30 NA TGTGCCTGGAGTGTACCCAGGTCTAATGAAAAACTGTTTTTT CAWSVPRSNEKLFF
TRBJ2-5 few TRBV6-1 NA TGTGTCAGCAGCTCGGAATACCAAGAGACCCAGTACTTC CVSSSEYQETQYF
TRBJ2-2 NA TRBV28 TRBD2 TGTGCCAGCAGTTTCACAGGACTAGCGGGAGTTCTTACCGGGGAGCTGTTTTTT CASSFTGLAGVLTGELFF
TRBJ2-1 once TRBV7-9 NA TGTGCCAGCAGCGTAGATAACAATGAGCAGTTCTTC CASSVDNNEQFF
TRBJ2-5 NA TRBV28 NA TGTGCCAGCACCTCAGGTGTAGGGGTGCATAGGACCCAGTACTTC CASTSGVGVHRTQYF
TRBJ2-1 NA TRBV30 NA TGTGCCTGGAGAGGGTCGTTAATCGATGAGCAGTTCTTC CAWRGSLIDEQFF
TRBJ2-7 NA TRBV2 TRBD2 TGTGCCAGCGGCGGGACTAGTCCTTCCTACGAGCAGTACTTC CASGGTSPSYEQYF
TRBJ2-5 NA TRBV7-2 TRBD2 TGTGCCAGCAGCTTAGGACCTCGGGCGGGAGAAGAGACCCAGTACTTC CASSLGPRAGEETQYF
TRBJ2-1 NA TRBV14 TRBD2 TGTGCCAGCAGCCGTCTCGGGACTAGCGGCCCCGTTTCCTACAATGAGCAGTTCTTC CASSRLGTSGPVSYNEQFF